This T cell receptor (beta chain) was recovered during a study of blood T cell repertoires in COVID-19. Study information: T cells, B-cell-depleted T cells, or PBMCs supplied cDNA or gDNA.

The V and J ends lost 4 bases and 0 bases respectively, with 13 bases between them. Germline V gives CDR1 SNHLY, CDR2 FYNNEI. This CDR3 comprises 16 residues. Assay: immunoSEQ multiplex PCR; the TCRdb copy retains only in-frame clones and omits some. The sample has about 110,000 clones, around 85% seen once. Sequenced input: peripheral blood. The TCR originated in a human donor in a cohort sampled during active COVID-19. The rearrangement joins TRBV2 to TRBJ1-3; no definite D call. Here the CDR3 DNA reads TGTGCCAGCAGTGTGAGAGTCGCCGGCTCTGGAAACACCATATATTTT. Translating gives CASSVRVAGSGNTIYF.